This T cell receptor (beta chain) appears in the sequencing data of a study of CD8 T cells in Susac syndrome. The RNA, roughly 0.5 to 1 ug, was put through reverse transcription using random hexamers. MiXCR, applied by TCRdb to the immunoSEQ multiplex PCR reads, yields one record per CDR3 protein. The data show a few hundred thousand distinct CDR3 sequences, with 85% to 95% seen just once and around 0.082% held by the top ten. Sequencing targeted TCR beta in blood CD8+ and CD4+ T cells. CDR1 and CDR2 from the germline V gene are SGDLS and YYNGEE. The CDR3 has 14 amino acids. Trimming stripped 3 bases from V and 6 bases from J, with 13 bases between.

The TCR originated in a human donor with multiple sclerosis. Material for sequencing was CD4+ T cells from PBMCs. The chain couples TRBV9 to TRBJ1-3; D may be TRBD1 (6 bases). The CDR3 spells CASSDRAWENTIYF. The CDR3 DNA reads TGTGCCAGCAGCGACAGGGCGTGGGAAAACACCATATATTTT.